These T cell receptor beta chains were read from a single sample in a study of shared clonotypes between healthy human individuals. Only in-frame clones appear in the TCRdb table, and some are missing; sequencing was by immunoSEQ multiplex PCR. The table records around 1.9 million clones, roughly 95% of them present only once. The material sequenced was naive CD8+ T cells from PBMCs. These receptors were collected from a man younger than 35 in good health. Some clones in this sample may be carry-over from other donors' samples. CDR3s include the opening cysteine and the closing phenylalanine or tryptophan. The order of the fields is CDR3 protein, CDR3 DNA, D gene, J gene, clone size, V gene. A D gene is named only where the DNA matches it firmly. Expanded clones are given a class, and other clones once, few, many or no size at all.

CASSLEGWWGTSGKDLQFF TGTGCCAGCAGCTTAGAAGGCTGGTGGGGGACTAGCGGGAAGGACCTGCAGTTCTTC TRBD2 TRBJ2-1 . TRBV11-2
CASSARTGRGPQETQYF TGTGCCAGCAGCGCGCGGACAGGCCGGGGACCCCAAGAGACCCAGTACTTC TRBD1 TRBJ2-5 . TRBV7-9
CASSRSKDRGDTEAFF TGTGCCAGTAGTCGATCCAAGGACAGGGGTGACACTGAAGCTTTCTTT TRBD1 TRBJ1-1 . TRBV19
CASSLSPRQGAWYEQYF TGTGCCAGCAGTTTATCCCCTCGACAGGGGGCGTGGTACGAGCAGTACTTC TRBD1 TRBJ2-7 . TRBV27
CASSETGTKKETQYF TGTGCCAGCAGCGAAACAGGGACGAAAAAAGAGACCCAGTACTTC . TRBJ2-5 once TRBV9
CAWSGGTHLTYEQYF TGTGCCTGGAGTGGGGGGACCCACCTTACCTACGAGCAGTACTTC . TRBJ2-7 . TRBV30
CASSFTSDLTGELFF TGTGCCAGCAGTTTTACTAGCGACCTCACCGGGGAGCTGTTTTTT TRBD2 TRBJ2-2 . TRBV2
CATWTSGYNEQFF TGTGCCACCTGGACTAGCGGCTACAATGAGCAGTTCTTC TRBD2 TRBJ2-1 . TRBV10-3
CASSFQLDTQYF TGTGCCAGCAGTTTCCAGTTAGATACGCAGTATTTT . TRBJ2-3 . TRBV28
CASSVFAGPPKDTQYF TGTGCCAGCAGCGTATTTGCGGGCCCACCTAAGGATACGCAGTATTTT . TRBJ2-3 . TRBV9
CASSGRQSSYEQYF TGTGCCAGCAGTGGAAGACAGAGCTCCTACGAGCAGTACTTC . TRBJ2-7 . TRBV25-1
CASSWTGGDEKLFF TGTGCCAGCAGCTGGACAGGGGGCGATGAAAAACTGTTTTTT TRBD1 TRBJ1-4 once TRBV28
CASSGFPPLMNTEAFF TGTGCCAGCAGCGGATTCCCGCCTCTCATGAACACTGAAGCTTTCTTT . TRBJ1-1 . TRBV2
CASSARGQTNTEAFF TGTGCCAGCAGCGCCCGGGGACAGACGAACACTGAAGCTTTCTTT TRBD1 TRBJ1-1 . TRBV7-9